The present entry profiles one T cell receptor (beta chain) with its context. Its antigen remains unidentified. Sequencing used immunoSEQ multiplex PCR; TCRdb keeps in-frame clones, though not all of them. The data hold tens of thousands of clones, with approximately 84% observed a single time. The sample belongs to a study of OX40 agonist ivuxolimab in advanced cancers. Looking at the study overall: The drug used for patients, ivuxolimab, was an agonistic anti-OX40 (CD134) antibody. Cohort: approximately 83% men, mean age 60, aged roughly 23 to 79.

The CDR3 runs to 11 residues. Per germline, CDR1 KGHSH and CDR2 LQKENI. The ends were cut back, 8 bases at V and 8 bases at J, with 9 bases in the middle. Whole-study findings and limits: Clonal expansion by week 6 occurred in CD4+ and CD8+ blood T cells (at 0.1 to 3.0 mg/kg).

The specimen comprised CD4+ or CD8+ T cells sorted from blood, sampled in a trial of the OX40 agonist ivuxolimab. The chain employs TRBV18 and TRBJ2-2, with D unclear. The source is an adult with an advanced solid tumor such as melanoma, head and neck, liver or kidney cancer. CDR3 nucleotide sequence: TGTGCCAGCACCTTCGGAGGGGAGCTGTTTTTT. Residues: CASTFGGELFF.